This T cell receptor beta chain was obtained from a study of cytomegalovirus exposure and HLA in healthy donors. This clone has only a few counts. This CDR3 is 14 amino acids long. Germline CDR1 and CDR2: SQVTM and ANQGSEA. The V and J ends lost 6 bases and 2 bases, in that order; junction bases with no gene match: 6. PCR used 60 Vbeta primers and 13 Jbeta primers. Profiling relied on immunoSEQ multiplex PCR, and the TCRdb table lists in-frame clones only, not all of them. This table holds about 120,000 clones, 80% found once. This chain joins TRBV29-1 and TRBJ2-5; 10 bases are a match to TRBD2. What was sequenced was PBMCs. The sequence came from a young man in good health and CMV-seropositive. This CDR3 is CSVVAGGEQETQYF. The CDR3 region has the DNA TGCAGCGTGGTAGCGGGGGGCGAGCAAGAGACCCAGTACTTC.